The clone carrying this T cell receptor (beta chain) was found many times. What it recognizes is unknown. Germline V gene sequence: CDR1 SGHVS, CDR2 FNYEAQ. The V segment lost 2 bases and the J segment 4 bases; nucleotides outside the gene matches: 5. There are 15 residues in the CDR3. These data belong to a study of early T cells in non-severe SARS-CoV-2 infection. Study findings and constraints: Anti-spike CD8 responses were favored in VDJdb matching, and private and CD4 specificities were missed.

The library protocol tagged individual cDNA molecules with unique molecular identifiers. TCRdb fed the 5' RACE reads into MiXCR, producing one record per CDR3 protein. The data contain 60,000 or so distinct CDR3 sequences, roughly 10% of them singletons. The sample consisted of whole blood. The clonotype originates from an adult who was a healthcare worker with PCR-confirmed SARS-CoV-2 infection or an uninfected control (not recorded which). The rearrangement links TRBV7-6 to TRBJ2-1; TRBD1 matches at 7 bases. As DNA, the CDR3 is TGTGCCAGCAGCTTATCACAGGGGCGTTACAATGAGCAGTTCTTC. Translation: CASSLSQGRYNEQFF.